A selection of T cell receptor beta chains follows, all from one sample in a study of blood T cells in healthy people across ages. TCRdb independently ran MiXCR on the 5' RACE reads; one entry per CDR3 protein. This sample has 450,000 to 700,000 distinct CDR3 sequences, with 27% found just once. Sequencing was carried out using blood. Source of these receptors: a woman in her 70s in good health. Both conserved end residues are part of each CDR3. A D gene is named only where the DNA matches it firmly. Size tells how often a clone was seen (once, few, many) or the class of an expanded clone, and some rows leave it out.

CASSYEPGYGYTF	TGTGCCAGCAGTTACGAGCCTGGCTATGGCTACACCTTC	TRBV6-5	TRBJ1-2	few	.
CASSPGARGYTF	TGTGCCAGCAGTCCCGGTGCGAGAGGCTACACCTTC	TRBV6-2/TRBV6-3	TRBJ1-2	.	.
CASSQGTTTPTNEKLFF	TGTGCCAGCAGCCAAGGGACTACAACCCCAACTAATGAAAAACTGTTTTTT	TRBV14	TRBJ1-4	.	.
CASLTVLGGEQYF	TGTGCCAGCCTCACCGTCCTTGGGGGCGAGCAGTACTTC	TRBV11-2	TRBJ2-7	.	.
CASSLGEAAFF	TGTGCCAGCAGTTTAGGGGAGGCAGCTTTCTTT	TRBV12-3/TRBV12-4	TRBJ1-1	.	.
CASSQPSGGAIGELFF	TGTGCCAGCAGCCAACCTAGCGGGGGGGCGATCGGGGAGCTGTTTTTT	TRBV4-2	TRBJ2-2	.	TRBD2
CASSNAQGNIQYF	TGTGCCAGCAGCAATGCCCAGGGGAACATTCAGTACTTC	TRBV5-5	TRBJ2-4	many	.
CASSSVGGIAKNIQYF	TGTGCCAGCAGCTCCGTGGGTGGGATAGCCAAAAACATTCAGTACTTC	TRBV7-8	TRBJ2-4	.	.
CASSFGTEINQPQHF	TGCGCCAGCAGCTTCGGGACAGAGATAAATCAGCCCCAGCATTTT	TRBV5-1	TRBJ1-5	many	TRBD1
CASSNPRSANYGYTF	TGTGCCAGCAGTAACCCCAGATCAGCTAACTATGGCTACACCTTC	TRBV28	TRBJ1-2	.	.
CASSPGTGEHYGYTF	TGTGCCAGCAGCCCAGGGACAGGGGAACACTATGGCTACACCTTC	TRBV6-5	TRBJ1-2	few	TRBD1
CASSYSPGTQYF	TGTGCCAGCAGTTACTCCCCGGGGACCCAGTACTTC	TRBV6-2/TRBV6-3	TRBJ2-5	many	.
CASSEGSSYEQYF	TGCGCCAGCAGTGAAGGGAGCTCCTACGAGCAGTACTTC	TRBV4-1	TRBJ2-7	many	.
CASSLGQDYQYF	TGTGCCAGCAGTTTGGGGCAGGATTATCAGTACTTC	TRBV12-3/TRBV12-4	TRBJ2-4	few	.
CASSRRSRQGHTEAFF	TGTGCCAGCAGCCGCCGATCCCGACAGGGCCACACTGAAGCTTTCTTT	TRBV7-2	TRBJ1-1	few	TRBD1
CASSQDLAGGPSSYNEQFF	TGTGCCAGCAGCCAAGACCTAGCGGGGGGGCCGAGTTCCTACAATGAGCAGTTCTTC	TRBV3-1	TRBJ2-1	.	TRBD2
CATSHSGGRNEQFF	TGTGCCACCAGTCATAGCGGGGGCCGCAATGAGCAGTTCTTC	TRBV24-1	TRBJ2-1	few	TRBD2
CASSWTGLGQPQHF	TGTGCCAGCAGTTGGACAGGGTTAGGTCAGCCCCAGCATTTT	TRBV12-3/TRBV12-4	TRBJ1-5	.	TRBD1
CASSYSSTPSGELFF	TGTGCCAGCAGTTACTCGAGTACGCCGTCCGGGGAGCTGTTTTTT	TRBV6-5	TRBJ2-2	.	.
CASSQDPGGYTDTQYF	TGTGCCAGCAGCCAAGATCCCGGAGGTTACACAGATACGCAGTATTTT	TRBV3-1	TRBJ2-3	few	.
CASSYSRTGMWQYF	TGTGCCAGCAGTTACTCTAGGACGGGGATGTGGCAGTACTTC	TRBV6-2/TRBV6-3	TRBJ2-7	.	.
CSARDLLAGGGDTQYF	TGCAGTGCTAGAGATCTATTAGCGGGAGGGGGAGATACGCAGTATTTT	TRBV20-1	TRBJ2-3	.	TRBD2
CASGLGPGGSGELFF	TGTGCTAGTGGTTTGGGGCCAGGGGGGAGCGGGGAGCTGTTTTTT	TRBV12-5	TRBJ2-2	few	.
CASGLVPQYGYTF	TGTGCTAGTGGTTTGGTACCTCAGTATGGCTACACCTTC	TRBV12-5	TRBJ1-2	.	.
CASSLGGRGTKAFF	TGTGCCAGCAGCTTAGGGGGTCGGGGGACTAAAGCTTTCTTT	TRBV7-6	TRBJ1-1	few	.
CASSLGTGYSDEQFF	TGTGCCAGCAGCTTAGGAACAGGATATTCCGATGAGCAGTTCTTC	TRBV11-2	TRBJ2-1	many	.
CASSEGRGYYGYTF	TGTGCCAGCAGTGAAGGCAGGGGATACTATGGCTACACCTTC	TRBV2	TRBJ1-2	many	.
CASSSFSGPIANTGELFF	TGTGCCAGCAGCTCCTTTAGCGGACCGATCGCGAACACCGGGGAGCTGTTTTTT	TRBV7-9	TRBJ2-2	.	.
CASSYNSQDGPYGYTF	TGTGCCAGCAGTTACAACAGCCAGGATGGGCCCTATGGCTACACCTTC	TRBV6-5	TRBJ1-2	few	.
CASSLVQSGAANYGYTF	TGCGCCAGCAGCTTGGTTCAGTCCGGCGCGGCTAACTATGGCTACACCTTC	TRBV5-1	TRBJ1-2	.	.
CASNMGATQETQYF	TGTGCCAGCAACATGGGGGCCACCCAAGAGACCCAGTACTTC	TRBV7-2	TRBJ2-5	.	.
CASSLQRVTNEQYF	TGTGCCAGCAGCCTACAACGGGTGACGAACGAGCAGTACTTC	TRBV7-2	TRBJ2-7	few	.
CASSSRGVNTEAFF	TGTGCCAGCAGTTCAAGGGGGGTGAACACTGAAGCTTTCTTT	TRBV27	TRBJ1-1	few	.
CAIRTGGAVDTEAFF	TGTGCCATAAGGACAGGGGGCGCGGTTGACACTGAAGCTTTCTTT	TRBV19	TRBJ1-1	.	TRBD1
CASLESGNYNSPLHF	TGTGCCAGTTTAGAGAGCGGCAATTATAATTCACCCCTCCACTTT	TRBV12-3/TRBV12-4	TRBJ1-6	.	.
CASGLGQGGNQPQHF	TGTGCCAGCGGCTTAGGACAGGGAGGCAATCAGCCCCAGCATTTT	TRBV7-2	TRBJ1-5	.	TRBD1
CSVEEQPNYGYTF	TGCAGCGTTGAGGAGCAGCCTAACTATGGCTACACCTTC	TRBV29-1	TRBJ1-2	few	.
CATSDLASGAETQYF	TGTGCCACCAGTGATTTGGCTAGCGGCGCGGAGACCCAGTACTTC	TRBV24-1	TRBJ2-5	.	TRBD2
CASSPYEGTEQFF	TGTGCCAGCAGCCCCTACGAGGGTACTGAGCAGTTCTTC	TRBV6-2/TRBV6-3	TRBJ2-1	few	.
CASKLSQNTGELFF	TGTGCCAGCAAGTTGTCACAGAACACCGGGGAGCTGTTTTTT	TRBV6-2/TRBV6-3	TRBJ2-2	few	.
CASSLTRTSEQFF	TGTGCCAGCAGCTTAACTCGGACAAGCGAGCAGTTCTTC	TRBV7-3	TRBJ2-1	.	.
CASSQGRRGSEQYF	TGTGCCAGCAGCCAAGGTCGGCGTGGGAGCGAGCAGTACTTC	TRBV4-2	TRBJ2-7	few	.
CAISEGNSYNEQFF	TGTGCCATCAGTGAGGGAAACTCCTACAATGAGCAGTTCTTC	TRBV10-3	TRBJ2-1	many	.
CASSPHSAYGYTF	TGTGCCAGCAGCCCCCATTCGGCCTATGGCTACACCTTC	TRBV3-1	TRBJ1-2	.	.
CSARAWGRLEYEQYF	TGCAGTGCTAGAGCGTGGGGGCGCCTTGAATACGAGCAGTACTTC	TRBV20-1	TRBJ2-7	once	.
CAISVADTQYF	TGTGCCATCAGTGTTGCGGATACGCAGTATTTT	TRBV10-3	TRBJ2-3	few	.
CASSSQGLGNQPQHF	TGTGCCAGCAGTTCGCAGGGGTTGGGCAATCAGCCCCAGCATTTT	TRBV28	TRBJ1-5	.	.
CASSLISGTSPLF	TGTGCCAGCAGCTTAATCTCGGGGACTTCCCCCCTCTTC	TRBV7-9	TRBJ2-5	few	.
CAISESGEQPQHF	TGTGCCATCAGTGAGTCGGGGGAGCAGCCCCAGCATTTT	TRBV10-3	TRBJ1-5	.	.
CSATTGDQPQHF	TGCAGTGCTACGACAGGGGATCAGCCCCAGCATTTT	TRBV20-1	TRBJ1-5	many	TRBD1
CASTIRDGGTQYF	TGTGCCAGCACCATCAGAGACGGTGGGACCCAGTACTTC	TRBV6-2/TRBV6-3	TRBJ2-5	once	.